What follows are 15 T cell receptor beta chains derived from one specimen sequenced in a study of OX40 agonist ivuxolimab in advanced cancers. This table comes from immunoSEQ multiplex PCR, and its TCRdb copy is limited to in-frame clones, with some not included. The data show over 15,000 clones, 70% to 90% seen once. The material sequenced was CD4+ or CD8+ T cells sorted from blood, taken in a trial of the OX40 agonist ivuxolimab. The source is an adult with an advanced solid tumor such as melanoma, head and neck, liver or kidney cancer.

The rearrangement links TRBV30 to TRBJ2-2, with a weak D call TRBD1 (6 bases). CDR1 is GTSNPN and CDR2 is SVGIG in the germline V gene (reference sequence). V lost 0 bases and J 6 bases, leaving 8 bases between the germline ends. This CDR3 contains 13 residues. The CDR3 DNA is TGTGCCTGGAGTGTACAGGGAGCCGGGGAGCTGTTTTTT. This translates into CAWSVQGAGELFF.

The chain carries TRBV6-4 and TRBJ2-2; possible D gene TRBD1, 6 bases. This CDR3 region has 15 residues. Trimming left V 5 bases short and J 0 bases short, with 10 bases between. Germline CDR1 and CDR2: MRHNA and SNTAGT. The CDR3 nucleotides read TGTGCCAGCAGTCCACAGGGCGCGAACACCGGGGAGCTGTTTTTT. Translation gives CASSPQGANTGELFF.

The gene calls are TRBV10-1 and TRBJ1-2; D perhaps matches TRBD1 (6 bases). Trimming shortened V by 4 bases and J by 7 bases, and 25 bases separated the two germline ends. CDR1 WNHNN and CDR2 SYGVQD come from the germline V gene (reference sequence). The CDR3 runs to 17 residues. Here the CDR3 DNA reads TGCGCCAGCAGTGGCCTGGGCGGAGAGCAGGGGCCTTGTGGCTACACCTTC. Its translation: CASSGLGGEQGPCGYTF.

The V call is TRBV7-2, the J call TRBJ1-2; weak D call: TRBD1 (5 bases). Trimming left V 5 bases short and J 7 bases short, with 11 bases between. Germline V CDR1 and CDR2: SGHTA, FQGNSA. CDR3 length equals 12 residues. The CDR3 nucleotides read TGTGCCAGCAGCCAGCGACAGAGTGGCTACACCTTC. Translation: CASSQRQSGYTF.

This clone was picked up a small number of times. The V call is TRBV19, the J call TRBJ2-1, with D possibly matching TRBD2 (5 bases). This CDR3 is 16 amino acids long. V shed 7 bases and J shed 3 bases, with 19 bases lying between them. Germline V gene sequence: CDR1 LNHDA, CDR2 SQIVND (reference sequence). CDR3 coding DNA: TGTGCCAGTATAGGTAGGGCCGGGAAGGTCTACAATGAGCAGTTCTTC. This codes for CASIGRAGKVYNEQFF.

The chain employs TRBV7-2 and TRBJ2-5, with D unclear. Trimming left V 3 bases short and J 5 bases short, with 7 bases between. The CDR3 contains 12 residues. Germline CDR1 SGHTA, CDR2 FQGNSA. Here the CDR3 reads CASSFLGETQYF. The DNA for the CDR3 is TGTGCCAGCAGCTTTCTGGGGGAGACCCAGTACTTC. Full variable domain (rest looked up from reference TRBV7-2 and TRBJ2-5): GAGVSQSPSNKVTEKGKDVELRCDPISGHTALYWYRQSLGQGLEFLIYFQGNSAPDKSGLPSDRFSAERTGGSVSTLTIQRTQQEDSAVYLCASSFLGETQYFGPGTRLLVL.

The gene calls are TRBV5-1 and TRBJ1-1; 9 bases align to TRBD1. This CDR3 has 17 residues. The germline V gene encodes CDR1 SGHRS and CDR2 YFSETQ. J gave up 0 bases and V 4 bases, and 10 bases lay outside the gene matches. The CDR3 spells CASSLGTGLGMNTEAFF. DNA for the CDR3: TGCGCCAGCAGCCTCGGGACAGGGTTGGGCATGAACACTGAAGCTTTCTTT.

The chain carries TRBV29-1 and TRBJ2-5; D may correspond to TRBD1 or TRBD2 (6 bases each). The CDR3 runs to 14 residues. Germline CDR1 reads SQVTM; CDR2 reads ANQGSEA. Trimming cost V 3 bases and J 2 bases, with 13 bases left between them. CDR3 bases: TGCAGCGTTGAGGGGGGCGGACCTCAAGAGACCCAGTACTTC. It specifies CSVEGGGPQETQYF.

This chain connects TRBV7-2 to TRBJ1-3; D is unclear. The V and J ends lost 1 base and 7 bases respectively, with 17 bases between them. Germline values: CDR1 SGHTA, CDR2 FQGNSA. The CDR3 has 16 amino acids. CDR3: CASSLDIQLEWNTIYF. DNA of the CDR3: TGTGCCAGCAGCTTAGATATTCAGTTAGAATGGAACACCATATATTTT.

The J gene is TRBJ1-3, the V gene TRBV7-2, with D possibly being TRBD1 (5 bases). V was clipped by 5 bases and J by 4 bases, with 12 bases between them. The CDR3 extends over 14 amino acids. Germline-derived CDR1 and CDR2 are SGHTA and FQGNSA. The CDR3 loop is CASSPTGDGNTIYF. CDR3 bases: TGTGCCAGCAGCCCCACCGGGGACGGAAACACCATATATTTT.

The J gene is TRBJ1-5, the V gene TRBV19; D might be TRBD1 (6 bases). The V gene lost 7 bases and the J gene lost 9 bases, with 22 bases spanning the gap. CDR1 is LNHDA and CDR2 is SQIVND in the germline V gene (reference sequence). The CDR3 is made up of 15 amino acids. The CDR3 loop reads CASTPVWGLQGPQHF. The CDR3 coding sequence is TGTGCCAGTACCCCGGTATGGGGGCTCCAAGGGCCCCAGCATTTT.

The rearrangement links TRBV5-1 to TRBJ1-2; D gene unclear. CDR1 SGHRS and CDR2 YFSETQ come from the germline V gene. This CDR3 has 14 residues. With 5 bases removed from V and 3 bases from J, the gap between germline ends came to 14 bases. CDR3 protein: CASSPPGSDYGYTF. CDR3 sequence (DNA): TGCGCCAGCAGTCCTCCGGGGTCGGACTATGGCTACACCTTC.

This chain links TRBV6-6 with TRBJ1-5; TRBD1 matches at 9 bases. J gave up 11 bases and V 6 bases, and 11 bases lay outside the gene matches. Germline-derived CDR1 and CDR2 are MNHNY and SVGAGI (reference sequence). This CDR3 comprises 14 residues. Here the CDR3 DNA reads TGTGCCAGCAGGGGACAGGGCTACCCCTCAGCCCAGCATTTT. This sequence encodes CASRGQGYPSAQHF.

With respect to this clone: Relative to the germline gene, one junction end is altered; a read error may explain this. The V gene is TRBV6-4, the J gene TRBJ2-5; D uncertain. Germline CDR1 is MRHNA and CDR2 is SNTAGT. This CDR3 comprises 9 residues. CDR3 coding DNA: TGTGCCAGCAGCCGACCGGAGAACTTC. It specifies CASSRPENF.

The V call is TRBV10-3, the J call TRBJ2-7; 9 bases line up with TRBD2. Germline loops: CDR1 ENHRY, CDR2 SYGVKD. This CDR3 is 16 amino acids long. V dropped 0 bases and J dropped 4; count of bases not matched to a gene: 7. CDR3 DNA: TGTGCCATCAGTGAGTCGGTAGCGGGGGCCACATACGAGCAGTACTTC. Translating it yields CAISESVAGATYEQYF.